This T cell receptor beta chain stems from a study of post-analysis software for immune sequencing data. Study details: As for disease course, relapsing-remitting, secondary progressive and progressive-relapsing multiple sclerosis were all included. The study, taken as a whole, reports: Multiple sclerosis was associated with a significant reduction in normalized Chao1 diversity relative to controls. TRBV segments more frequent in patients than in controls numbered roughly 5 and included TRBV5-6, TRBV5-1 and TRBV20-1.

This clonotype was seen only a few times. Its antigen is unidentified. Unique molecular identifiers tagged the TCR beta cDNA libraries. Input amounts of about 0.85 to 11 million T cells were used. These gave around 500,000 cDNA molecules, so each molecule approximated one T cell. TCRdb independently ran MiXCR on the PCR reads; one entry per CDR3 protein. The repertoire consists of 350,000 to 450,000 distinct CDR3 sequences, with roughly 40% occurring once and the leading ten covering approximately 7.6%. This CDR3 region has 12 residues. The germline V gene has CDR1 SGHRS and CDR2 YFSETQ. Trimming left V 4 bases short and J 3 bases short, with 8 bases between.

This chain joins TRBV5-1 and TRBJ2-7; D is undetermined. This receptor was identified in a girl aged 2-9 years with multiple sclerosis. Sequencing was carried out using blood. The chain's CDR3 is CASSADGYEQYF. In nucleotides, the CDR3 is TGCGCCAGCAGCGCAGACGGCTACGAGCAGTACTTC.